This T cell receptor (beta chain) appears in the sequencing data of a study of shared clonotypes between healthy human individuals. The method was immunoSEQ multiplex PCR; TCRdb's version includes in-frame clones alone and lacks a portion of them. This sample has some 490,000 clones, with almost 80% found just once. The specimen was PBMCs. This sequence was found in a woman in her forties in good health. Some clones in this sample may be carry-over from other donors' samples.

In DNA form, the CDR3 reads TGTGCCAGCAGCTCAAACCCCTGGGCCGGGGAGCTGTTTTTT. Amino acid sequence: CASSSNPWAGELFF. This sequence joins TRBV7-3 and TRBJ2-2, with unresolved D. The CDR3 totals 14 residues. The germline CDR1 and CDR2 sequences are SGHTA and FQGTGA. The V gene lost 4 bases and the J gene lost 6 bases, with 12 bases spanning the gap.